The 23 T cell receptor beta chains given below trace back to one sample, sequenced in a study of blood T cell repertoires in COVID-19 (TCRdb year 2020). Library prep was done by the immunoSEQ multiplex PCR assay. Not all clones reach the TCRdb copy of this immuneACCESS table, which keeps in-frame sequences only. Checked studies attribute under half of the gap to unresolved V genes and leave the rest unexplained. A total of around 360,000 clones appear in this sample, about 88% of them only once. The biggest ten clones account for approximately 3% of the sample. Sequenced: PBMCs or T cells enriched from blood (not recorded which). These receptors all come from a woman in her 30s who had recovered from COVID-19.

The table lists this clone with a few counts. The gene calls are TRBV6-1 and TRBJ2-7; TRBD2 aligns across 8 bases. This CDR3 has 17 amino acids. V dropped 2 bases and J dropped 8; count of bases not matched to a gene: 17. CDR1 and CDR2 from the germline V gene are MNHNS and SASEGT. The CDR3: CASSERRGAGESLQQYF. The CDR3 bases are TGTGCCAGCAGTGAAAGGCGAGGAGCGGGAGAGAGCCTACAGCAGTACTTC.

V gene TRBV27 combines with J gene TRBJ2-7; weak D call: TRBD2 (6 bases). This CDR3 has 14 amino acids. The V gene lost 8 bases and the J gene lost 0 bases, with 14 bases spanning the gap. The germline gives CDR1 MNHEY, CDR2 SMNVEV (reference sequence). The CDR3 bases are TGTGCCAGCGCTAGTGCGGGAAGCTCCTACGAGCAGTACTTC. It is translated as CASASAGSSYEQYF.

The CDR3 here is CASSEDLGGDTSTEAFF. The CDR3 bases are TGTGCCAGCAGTGAAGATTTAGGGGGGGACACGAGCACTGAAGCTTTCTTT. The chain is built from TRBV6-1 and TRBJ1-1, with a tentative D call TRBD1 (6 bases). Germline lookup yields CDR1 MNHNS and CDR2 SASEGT. The CDR3 is made up of 17 amino acids. V was trimmed by 1 base and J by 4 bases, leaving 19 bases between them.

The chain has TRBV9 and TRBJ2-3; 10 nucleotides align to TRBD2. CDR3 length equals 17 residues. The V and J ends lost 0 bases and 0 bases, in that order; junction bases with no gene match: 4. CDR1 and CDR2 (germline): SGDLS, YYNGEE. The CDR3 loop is CASSVGSGGASTDTQYF. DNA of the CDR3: TGTGCCAGCAGCGTAGGGAGCGGGGGGGCTAGCACAGATACGCAGTATTTT.

CDR3 bases: TGTGCCAGCAGTTTAAGAGGGGGCCTCTACGAGCAGTACTTC. This sequence encodes CASSLRGGLYEQYF. The chain is built from TRBV28 and TRBJ2-7, with TRBD1 matching over 7 bases. The J segment lost 3 bases and the V segment lost 2 bases, leaving 4 bases of the junction unmatched. The germline CDR1 and CDR2 sequences are MDHEN and SYDVKM. The CDR3 totals 14 residues.

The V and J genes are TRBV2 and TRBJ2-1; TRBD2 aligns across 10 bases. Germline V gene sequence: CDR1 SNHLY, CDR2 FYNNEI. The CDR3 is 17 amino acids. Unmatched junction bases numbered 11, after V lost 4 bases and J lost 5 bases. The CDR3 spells CASSASGGVGQDNEQFF. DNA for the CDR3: TGTGCCAGCAGTGCTAGCGGGGGCGTGGGACAGGACAATGAGCAGTTCTTC.

In DNA form, the CDR3 reads TGTGCCAGTGAGACGGGTCGCACTGAAGCTTTCTTT. Translation gives CASETGRTEAFF. V is TRBV28 and J is TRBJ1-1; no reliable D call. Germline CDR1 reads MDHEN; CDR2 reads SYDVKM. V was pared by 9 bases and J by 4 bases, with 12 bases between. This CDR3 has 12 amino acids.

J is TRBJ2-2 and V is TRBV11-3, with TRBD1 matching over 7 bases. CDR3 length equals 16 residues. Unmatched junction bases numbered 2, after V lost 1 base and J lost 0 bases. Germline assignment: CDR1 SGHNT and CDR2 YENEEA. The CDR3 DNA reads TGTGCCAGCAGCTTAGGAGGGACAGCGAACACCGGGGAGCTGTTTTTT. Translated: CASSLGGTANTGELFF. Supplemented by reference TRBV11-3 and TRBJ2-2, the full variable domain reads EAGVVQSPRYKIIEKKQPVAFWCNPISGHNTLYWYLQNLGQGPELLIRYENEEAVDDSQLPKDRFSAERLKGVDSTLKIQPAELGDSAVYLCASSLGGTANTGELFFGEGSRLTVL.

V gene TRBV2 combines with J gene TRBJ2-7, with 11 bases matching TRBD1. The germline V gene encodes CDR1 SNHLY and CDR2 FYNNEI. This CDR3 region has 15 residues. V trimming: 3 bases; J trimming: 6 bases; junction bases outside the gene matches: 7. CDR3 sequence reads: CASSDHRDRGSEQYF. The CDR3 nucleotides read TGTGCCAGCAGTGATCACCGGGACAGGGGGTCCGAGCAGTACTTC. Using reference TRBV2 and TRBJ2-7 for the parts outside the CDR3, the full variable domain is EPEVTQTPSHQVTQMGQEVILRCVPISNHLYFYWYRQILGQKVEFLVSFYNNEISEKSEIFDDQFSVERPDGSNFTLKIRSTKLEDSAMYFCASSDHRDRGSEQYFGPGTRLTVT.

DNA for the CDR3: TGTGCCAGCAGCTTGGACGGGACAAGCTCCTACGAGCAGTACTTC. Amino acid sequence: CASSLDGTSSYEQYF. The chain joins TRBV5-4 to TRBJ2-7; TRBD1 is a possible D gene (6 bases). V was shortened by 0 bases and J by 0 bases, with 10 bases between the two germline ends. This CDR3 region has 15 residues. Germline CDR1 and CDR2: SGHNT and YYREEE (reference sequence).

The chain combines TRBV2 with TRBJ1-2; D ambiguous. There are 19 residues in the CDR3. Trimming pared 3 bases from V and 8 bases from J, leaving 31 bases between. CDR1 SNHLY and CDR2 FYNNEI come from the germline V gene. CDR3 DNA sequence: TGTGCCAGCAGTGAGGTTTCTGGAGTTGATAGGCGGTCCGTGCGGGGCTACACCTTC. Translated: CASSEVSGVDRRSVRGYTF.

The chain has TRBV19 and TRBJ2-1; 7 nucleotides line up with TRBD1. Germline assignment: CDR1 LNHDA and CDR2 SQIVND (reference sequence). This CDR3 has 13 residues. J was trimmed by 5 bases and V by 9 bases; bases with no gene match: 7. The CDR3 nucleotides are TGTGCCAGCATCGGGACAGTCAACAATGAGCAGTTCTTC. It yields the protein CASIGTVNNEQFF. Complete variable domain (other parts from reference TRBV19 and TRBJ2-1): DGGITQSPKYLFRKEGQNVTLSCEQNLNHDAMYWYRQDPGQGLRLIYYSQIVNDFQKGDIAEGYSVSREKKESFPLTVTSAQKNPTAFYLCASIGTVNNEQFFGPGTRLTVL.

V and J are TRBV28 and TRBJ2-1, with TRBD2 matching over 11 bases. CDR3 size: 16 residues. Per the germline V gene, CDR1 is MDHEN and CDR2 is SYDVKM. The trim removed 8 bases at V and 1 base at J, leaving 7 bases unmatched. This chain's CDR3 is CASLRASGRSYNEQFF. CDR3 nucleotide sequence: TGTGCCAGCCTCAGGGCTAGCGGGAGGTCCTACAATGAGCAGTTCTTC.

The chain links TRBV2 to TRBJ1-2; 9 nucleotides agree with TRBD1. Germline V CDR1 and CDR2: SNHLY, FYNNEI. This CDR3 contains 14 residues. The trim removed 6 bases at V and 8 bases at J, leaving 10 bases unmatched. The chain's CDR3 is CASRPGQGTGGYTF. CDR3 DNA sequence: TGTGCCAGCAGGCCGGGACAGGGAACTGGCGGCTACACCTTC. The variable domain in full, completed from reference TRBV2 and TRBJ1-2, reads EPEVTQTPSHQVTQMGQEVILRCVPISNHLYFYWYRQILGQKVEFLVSFYNNEISEKSEIFDDQFSVERPDGSNFTLKIRSTKLEDSAMYFCASRPGQGTGGYTFGSGTRLTVV.

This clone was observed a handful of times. The CDR3 spells CASSYQQGNQPQHF. The CDR3, as DNA: TGTGCCAGCAGTTACCAACAGGGGAATCAGCCCCAGCATTTT. This chain connects TRBV6-2 or TRBV6-3 to TRBJ1-5; 7 positions match TRBD1. This CDR3 has 14 amino acids. Germline V gene lookup returns CDR1 MNHEY and CDR2 SVGEGT. V lost 2 bases and J lost 4; bases outside the gene matches: 2.

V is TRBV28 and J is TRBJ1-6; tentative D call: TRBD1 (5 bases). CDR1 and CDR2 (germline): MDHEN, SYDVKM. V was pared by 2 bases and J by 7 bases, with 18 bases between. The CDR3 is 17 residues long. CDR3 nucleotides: TGTGCCAGCAGTTTAGGTTTAGGGGATCTCCCGAATTCACCCCTCCACTTT. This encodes CASSLGLGDLPNSPLHF. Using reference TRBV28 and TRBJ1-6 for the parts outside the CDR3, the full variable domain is DVKVTQSSRYLVKRTGEKVFLECVQDMDHENMFWYRQDPGLGLRLIYFSYDVKMKEKGDIPEGYSVSREKKERFSLILESASTNQTSMYLCASSLGLGDLPNSPLHFGNGTRLTVT.

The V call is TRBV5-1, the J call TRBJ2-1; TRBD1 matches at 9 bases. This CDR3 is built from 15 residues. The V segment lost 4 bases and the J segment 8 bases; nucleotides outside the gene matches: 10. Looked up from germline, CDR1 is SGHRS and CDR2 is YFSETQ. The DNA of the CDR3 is TGCGCCAGCAGCCTGTCCGGGACAGGGATCGATGAGCAGTTCTTC. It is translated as CASSLSGTGIDEQFF.

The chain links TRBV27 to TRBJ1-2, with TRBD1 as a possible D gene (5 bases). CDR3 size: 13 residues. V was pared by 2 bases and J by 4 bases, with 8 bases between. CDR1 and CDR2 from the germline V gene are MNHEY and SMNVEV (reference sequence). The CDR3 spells CASSLRGGYGYTF. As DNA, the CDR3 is TGTGCCAGCAGTTTAAGGGGTGGCTATGGCTACACCTTC.

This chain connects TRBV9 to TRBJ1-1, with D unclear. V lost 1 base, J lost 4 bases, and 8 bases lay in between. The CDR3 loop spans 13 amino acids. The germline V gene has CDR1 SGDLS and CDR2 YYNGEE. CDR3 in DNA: TGTGCCAGCAGCGTAAAGGCGGGCACTGAAGCTTTCTTT. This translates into CASSVKAGTEAFF.

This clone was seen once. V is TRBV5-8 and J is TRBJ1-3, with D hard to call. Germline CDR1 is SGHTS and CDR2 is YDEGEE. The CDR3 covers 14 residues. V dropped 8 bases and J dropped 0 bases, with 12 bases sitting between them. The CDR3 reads CASALGDSGNTIYF. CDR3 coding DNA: TGTGCCAGTGCCCTTGGAGACTCTGGAAACACCATATATTTT.

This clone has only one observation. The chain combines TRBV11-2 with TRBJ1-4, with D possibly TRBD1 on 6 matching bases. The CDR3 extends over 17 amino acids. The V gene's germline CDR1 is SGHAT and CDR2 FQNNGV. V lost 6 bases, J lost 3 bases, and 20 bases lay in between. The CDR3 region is CASRLWGTGSANEKLFF. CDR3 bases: TGTGCCAGCAGGTTATGGGGCACAGGGTCCGCTAATGAAAAACTGTTTTTT.

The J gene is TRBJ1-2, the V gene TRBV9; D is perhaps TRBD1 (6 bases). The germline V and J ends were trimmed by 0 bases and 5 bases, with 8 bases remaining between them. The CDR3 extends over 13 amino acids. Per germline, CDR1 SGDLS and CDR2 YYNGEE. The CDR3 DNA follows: TGTGCCAGCAGCGTAGGAAGGGGGTATGGCTACACCTTC. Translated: CASSVGRGYGYTF.

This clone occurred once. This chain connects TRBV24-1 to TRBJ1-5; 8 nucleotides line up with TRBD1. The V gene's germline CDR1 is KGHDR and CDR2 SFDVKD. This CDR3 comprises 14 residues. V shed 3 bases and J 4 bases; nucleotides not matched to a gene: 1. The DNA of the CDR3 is TGTGCCACCAGTGATGACAGGGGAAATCAGCCCCAGCATTTT. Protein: CATSDDRGNQPQHF.